Here is one T cell receptor (beta chain) with its context. Its cognate antigen is unknown. This table comes from immunoSEQ multiplex PCR, and its TCRdb copy is limited to in-frame clones, with some not included. The sample lists about 50,000 clones, about 90% occurring once. The data originate from a study of siplizumab effects on memory and regulatory T cells. Study-level points and caveats: Researchers could map only a minor fraction of alloreactive clones to unstimulated subsets. No naive or memory phenotype could be assigned to roughly 80-97% of proliferating clones. Tregs proliferating in siplizumab cultures lacked confirmation of their suppressive function.

The germline CDR1 and CDR2 sequences are MGHDK and SYGVNS. V was trimmed by 0 bases and J by 2 bases, leaving 9 bases between them. The CDR3 sequence is 15 residues long. The clonotype comes from a human donor in good health. J is TRBJ2-3 and V is TRBV25-1, with unresolved D. The source material was naive CD8+ T cells sorted from blood. CDR3 in DNA: TGTGCCAGCAGTGAATACGCGGCTTCCACAGATACGCAGTATTTT. Encoded protein: CASSEYAASTDTQYF.